Below, 27 T cell receptor beta chains from the same sample are listed, as sequenced in a study of spatial heterogeneity in lung cancer. TCRdb used MiXCR to reprocess the 5' RACE reads, holding one entry per CDR3 protein. The repertoire holds under 20,000 distinct CDR3 sequences, with roughly a fifth as singletons. The time point: sample taken at primary tumor resection. Unsorted whole RNA samples from tumor, nontumor lung or frozen PBMC were sequenced. This material consisted of PBMCs, taken at surgery. These receptors all stem from a male donor with early-stage non-small cell lung cancer.

Sample share makes this clonotype medium-sized. The V and J genes are TRBV3-1 and TRBJ1-1, with a tentative D call TRBD1 (5 bases). The V end was cut by 1 base, the J end by 12 bases, with 15 bases between. The CDR3 is 13 residues long. CDR1 is LGHDT, CDR2 YNNKEL, per germline (reference sequence). CDR3 coding DNA: TGTGCCAGCAGCCAAGGTTTGGGCGGGGGGACTTTCTTT. Its protein product is CASSQGLGGGTFF.

The gene calls are TRBV5-5 and TRBJ1-2; D is undetermined. This CDR3 has 14 amino acids. Trimming removed 4 bases at V and 0 bases at J, with 10 bases between. Germline CDR1 SGHKS, CDR2 YYEKEE (reference sequence). CDR3 protein: CASSKGTANYGYTF. CDR3 DNA sequence: TGTGCCAGCAGCAAGGGAACAGCTAACTATGGCTACACCTTC. Looking up the rest from reference TRBV5-5 and TRBJ1-2 gives the full variable domain: DAGVTQSPTHLIKTRGQQVTLRCSPISGHKSVSWYQQVLGQGPQFIFQYYEKEERGRGNFPDRFSARQFPNYSSELNVNALLLGDSALYLCASSKGTANYGYTFGSGTRLTVV.

This clonotype was observed many times. The DNA is left out, because the CDR3 cannot be placed on it with certainty; the CDR3 is given as TCRdb lists it. The genes are TRBV27 and TRBJ2-2; the table assigns TRBD1, which was not confirmed against the DNA. The CDR3 adds up to 15 amino acids, both ends counted. Germline CDR1 and CDR2: MNHEY and SMNVEV (reference sequence). This CDR3 reads CASSSSLDRVKELFF.

V is TRBV19 and J is TRBJ1-2; TRBD1 aligns across 8 bases. Germline CDR1 is LNHDA and CDR2 is SQIVND (reference sequence). The CDR3 totals 13 residues. J gave up 9 bases and V 6 bases, and 9 bases lay outside the gene matches. The CDR3 region is CASSLPDRVRYTF. The CDR3, as DNA: TGTGCCAGTAGCCTCCCGGACAGGGTTCGCTACACCTTC.

CDR3 in amino acids: CASSPRGQSYGYTF. The DNA for the CDR3 is TGTGCCAGCAGCCCCCGCGGACAAAGCTATGGCTACACCTTC. The chain uses TRBV12-3 or TRBV12-4 and TRBJ1-2, with D maybe TRBD1 (5 bases). The CDR3 covers 14 residues. The V gene lost 6 bases and the J gene lost 4 bases, with 15 bases spanning the gap.

The chain carries TRBV11-2 and TRBJ2-3; 16 bases are shared with TRBD2. The germline gives CDR1 SGHAT, CDR2 FQNNGV. This CDR3 region has 17 residues. The J segment lost 3 bases and the V segment lost 5 bases, leaving 5 bases of the junction unmatched. CDR3 bases: TGTGCCAGCAGCCCGGGACTAGCGGGGGGGCCGACAGATACGCAGTATTTT. Protein product: CASSPGLAGGPTDTQYF.

This clonotype was recorded a few times. The rearrangement links TRBV10-2 to TRBJ2-7, with TRBD1 as a possible D gene (6 bases). This CDR3 is built from 14 residues. The V gene's germline CDR1 is WSHSY and CDR2 SAAADI. Trimming left V 7 bases short and J 1 base short, with 14 bases between. CDR3: CASIEQGRSYEQYF. The CDR3 DNA reads TGCGCCAGCATAGAGCAGGGGCGATCCTACGAGCAGTACTTC.

There are many counts of this clonotype. This sequence joins TRBV21-1 and TRBJ2-7; TRBD1 is the table's D call and was not checked against the DNA. TRBV21-1 is recorded as a pseudogene. CDR3 length: 16 residues. CDR3 bases: TGTGCCAGCAGCAAAGGGTCAGGGAACCAACCCTACGAGCAGTACTTC. Translation gives CASSKGSGNQPYEQYF.

This clonotype has ten or more counts. This chain connects TRBV7-3 to TRBJ2-1; 7 bases agree with TRBD1. Per the germline V gene, CDR1 is SGHTA and CDR2 is FQGTGA. The CDR3 spans 14 residues. J lost 6 bases, V lost 6 bases, and 8 bases had no gene match. CDR3 DNA sequence: TGTGCCAGCAGTTCCCGGGACAGTTTCAATGAGCAGTTCTTC. Encoded protein: CASSSRDSFNEQFF.

This clonotype was observed at least ten times. The chain carries TRBV10-2 and TRBJ2-3; 7 nucleotides line up with TRBD2. After removal of 4 bases from V and 5 bases from J, the junction contained 3 bases not matched to a gene. Germline-derived CDR1 and CDR2 are WSHSY and SAAADI. The CDR3 is made up of 13 amino acids. This CDR3 is CASSGWTRDTQYF. The CDR3, as DNA: TGCGCCAGCAGTGGGTGGACTAGAGATACGCAGTATTTT.

This clonotype was recorded many times. The genes are TRBV6-1 and TRBJ2-7; TRBD1 agrees at 10 bases. CDR3 size: 14 residues. CDR1 and CDR2 (germline): MNHNS, SASEGT. J gave up 3 bases and V 6 bases, and 5 bases lay outside the gene matches. DNA of the CDR3: TGTGCCAGCAGCTTGACAGGGGGCAACTACGAGCAGTACTTC. Translating gives CASSLTGGNYEQYF.

The rearrangement uses TRBV7-6 and TRBJ1-6; no reliable D call. CDR3 length: 20 amino acids. CDR1 and CDR2 (germline): SGHVS, FNYEAQ. Trimming stripped 5 bases from V and 8 bases from J, with 31 bases between. The CDR3 loop reads CASSQTPPVLSGVPDSPLHF. The CDR3 DNA reads TGTGCCAGCAGCCAAACTCCGCCGGTCCTGTCAGGCGTTCCGGATTCACCCCTCCACTTT.

This clonotype ranks as medium-sized. The chain combines TRBV7-9 with TRBJ2-5; perhaps TRBD1 as D (6 bases). V dropped 7 bases and J dropped 2 bases, with 11 bases sitting between them. The CDR3 runs 13 residues. CDR1 and CDR2 from the germline V gene are SEHNR and FQNEAQ (reference sequence). The CDR3 loop reads CASIQTGQETQYF. The DNA for the CDR3 is TGTGCCAGCATACAGACAGGACAAGAGACCCAGTACTTC.

The chain uses TRBV2 and TRBJ1-4, with D unclear. CDR1 is SNHLY, CDR2 FYNNEI, per germline. The CDR3 is 14 amino acids. Trimming pared 2 bases from V and 8 bases from J, leaving 12 bases between. The CDR3 DNA is TGTGCCAGCAGTGAACCGCCCTTTGCGGAAAAACTGTTTTTT. Protein product: CASSEPPFAEKLFF.

This clonotype is labeled medium-sized. V is TRBV12-5 and J is TRBJ2-7; unclear D gene. The germline V gene encodes CDR1 LGHNT and CDR2 FRNRAP. The CDR3 is 15 amino acids. V lost 1 base, J lost 3 bases, and 13 bases lay in between. The CDR3 nucleotides read TGTGCTAGTGGTTTGGACCCAAGGCTGGGCTACGAGCAGTACTTC. Protein sequence: CASGLDPRLGYEQYF.

A few counts support this clonotype. The chain carries TRBV14 and TRBJ1-6; perhaps TRBD1 as D (5 bases). This CDR3 has 14 residues. V was clipped by 6 bases and J by 9 bases, with 15 bases between them. Germline V gene sequence: CDR1 SGHDN, CDR2 FVKESK. The CDR3 is CASRIGGNSSPLHF. The CDR3, as DNA: TGTGCCAGCAGGATCGGGGGTAATAGTTCACCCCTCCACTTT.

This clonotype was observed a single time. The V gene is TRBV6-6, the J gene TRBJ2-7, with D hard to call. Trimming removed 6 bases at V and 3 bases at J, with 9 bases between. The germline CDR1 and CDR2 sequences are MNHNY and SVGAGI (reference sequence). The CDR3 consists of 12 residues. CDR3 sequence reads: CASRSTDYEQYF. CDR3 bases: TGTGCCAGCAGATCCACAGACTACGAGCAGTACTTC.

This clonotype is medium-sized (0.01 to 0.1%). The rearrangement joins TRBV23-1 to TRBJ2-3, with D perhaps TRBD1 (5 bases). TRBV23-1 is an open reading frame, and its role is uncertain. The CDR3 loop spans 14 amino acids. The ends were cut back, 7 bases at V and 1 base at J, with 12 bases in the middle. CDR3: CASIGATGTDTQYF. The CDR3 nucleotides read TGCGCCAGCATAGGGGCCACGGGCACAGATACGCAGTATTTT.

CDR3 sequence reads: CASSQGTGPSSYEQYF. The CDR3 region has the DNA TGCGCCAGCAGCCAAGGGACAGGCCCTAGCTCCTACGAGCAGTACTTC. This chain links TRBV4-1 with TRBJ2-7; 7 bases match TRBD1. V gave up 1 base and J gave up 0 bases; unmatched junction bases: 6. The CDR3 runs to 16 residues. Germline-derived CDR1 and CDR2 are MGHRA and YSYEKL.

There are a few counts of this clonotype. This rearrangement joins TRBV7-6 to TRBJ1-4; the D is unclear. Germline loops: CDR1 SGHVS, CDR2 FNYEAQ. V dropped 2 bases and J dropped 7 bases, with 23 bases sitting between them. The CDR3 is 18 amino acids. The CDR3 sequence: CASSLQSPVGLAGEKLFF. The DNA of the CDR3 is TGTGCCAGCAGCTTACAATCCCCTGTCGGTTTGGCGGGTGAAAAACTGTTTTTT.

This clonotype was seen ten or more times. The chain has TRBV6-5 and TRBJ1-5, with 9 bases identical to TRBD1. The germline gives CDR1 MNHEY, CDR2 SVGAGI. V shed 5 bases and J 6 bases; nucleotides not matched to a gene: 8. The CDR3 has 15 amino acids. CDR3 nucleotides: TGTGCCAGCAGTCCGGGACAGGGATTGGGTCAGCCCCAGCATTTT. It translates to CASSPGQGLGQPQHF.

This clonotype was detected ten times or more. This chain uses TRBV29-1 with TRBJ2-1, with 15 positions matching TRBD2. The germline CDR1 and CDR2 sequences are SQVTM and ANQGSEA. V lost 7 bases and J lost 5; bases outside the gene matches: 3. The CDR3 has 14 residues. The CDR3 DNA follows: TGCAGCGCAGGACTAGCGGGGGGGCACAATGAGCAGTTCTTC. Its translation is CSAGLAGGHNEQFF.

This clonotype appeared a few times. This chain joins TRBV19 and TRBJ1-2; D is ambiguous. Germline CDR1 reads LNHDA; CDR2 reads SQIVND (reference sequence). The CDR3 has 15 residues. V was shortened by 1 base and J by 4 bases, with 13 bases between the two germline ends. CDR3 DNA sequence: TGTGCCAGTAGTATAGTAAACATCGGCTCCTATGGCTACACCTTC. Translated, it gives CASSIVNIGSYGYTF.

In this sample, this clonotype turned up many times. V is TRBV5-5 and J is TRBJ2-5, with 9 bases that match TRBD2. The V gene's germline CDR1 is SGHKS and CDR2 YYEKEE (reference sequence). This CDR3 is built from 15 residues. The junction had 5 bases not matched to a gene; V was cut back by 0 bases and J by 5 bases. CDR3 protein: CASSLGLAGSETQYF. The DNA for the CDR3 is TGTGCCAGCAGCTTGGGGCTAGCGGGGTCCGAGACCCAGTACTTC.

This clonotype has ten or more counts. The rearrangement joins TRBV11-3 to TRBJ1-1; D not resolved. CDR1 SGHNT and CDR2 YENEEA come from the germline V gene. Deletions cut 1 base from V and 4 bases from J, with 10 bases between. The CDR3 has 14 amino acids. CDR3 nucleotides: TGTGCCAGCAGCTTAGCCGGGGTCGGCACTGAAGCTTTCTTT. Its translation is CASSLAGVGTEAFF.

This clonotype has ten or more counts. The J gene is TRBJ1-2, the V gene TRBV4-2, with TRBD1 matching over 7 bases. CDR3 length equals 15 residues. CDR1 and CDR2 (germline): LGHNA, YNFKEQ. J gave up 7 bases and V 0 bases, and 8 bases lay outside the gene matches. CDR3 region: CASSQDQGQRGGYTF. In DNA form, the CDR3 reads TGTGCCAGCAGCCAAGATCAGGGACAGAGGGGTGGCTACACCTTC.

This clonotype was observed many times. V and J are TRBV6-2 or TRBV6-3 and TRBJ1-5; no clear D. Trimming pared 2 bases from V and 2 bases from J, leaving 19 bases between. The length of the CDR3 is 18 residues. CDR1 MNHEY and CDR2 SVGEGT come from the germline V gene. In DNA form, the CDR3 reads TGTGCCAGCAGTTACACGCTCGACGCGGCAGTAGGCAATCAGCCCCAGCATTTT. Its translation is CASSYTLDAAVGNQPQHF.